What follows are 26 T cell receptor beta chains derived from one specimen sequenced in a study of blood T cell repertoires in COVID-19. The method was immunoSEQ multiplex PCR; TCRdb's version includes in-frame clones alone and lacks a portion of them. Here the sample spans some 48,000 clones, over 90% being singletons. Specimen: peripheral blood. These receptors all stem from a man aged 60-69 years with COVID-19, enrolled during active disease.

The chain combines TRBV9 with TRBJ2-7; 11 nucleotides match TRBD1. Germline V gives CDR1 SGDLS, CDR2 YYNGEE. V trimming: 2 bases; J trimming: 3 bases; junction bases outside the gene matches: 4. This CDR3 is 15 amino acids long. The CDR3 reads CASSVTGTGGYEQYF. The CDR3 DNA sequence: TGTGCCAGCAGCGTTACCGGGACAGGGGGCTACGAGCAGTACTTC.

The V call is TRBV6-2 or TRBV6-3, the J call TRBJ1-1; the match to TRBD1 covers 8 bases. V was pared by 6 bases and J by 0 bases, with 9 bases of the junction left unmatched. This CDR3 has 16 residues. In germline, CDR1 is MNHEY, CDR2 SVGEGT. DNA for the CDR3: TGTGCCAGCAGCCGACAGGGGCGAACGATGAACACTGAAGCTTTCTTT. Encoded protein: CASSRQGRTMNTEAFF.

The V and J genes are TRBV28 and TRBJ2-7; a weak D match, TRBD1 (6 bases). The germline V gene encodes CDR1 MDHEN and CDR2 SYDVKM. Trimming removed 4 bases at V and 9 bases at J, with 16 bases between. The CDR3 consists of 13 residues. The DNA of the CDR3 is TGTGCCAGCAGTTCATTCCCAGGGGTCGTGCAGTACTTC. It yields the protein CASSSFPGVVQYF.

This rearrangement joins TRBV28 to TRBJ2-7; D is possibly TRBD2 (5 bases). The V gene's germline CDR1 is MDHEN and CDR2 SYDVKM. Deletions cut 6 bases from V and 2 bases from J, with 14 bases between. There are 14 residues in the CDR3. In DNA, the CDR3 is TGTGCCAGCAGCCCGATGCGGGTCCCCTACGAGCAGTACTTC. Amino acid sequence: CASSPMRVPYEQYF.

This chain joins TRBV11-2 and TRBJ2-7; 8 positions agree with TRBD2. CDR1 is SGHAT and CDR2 is FQNNGV in the germline V gene. This CDR3 contains 17 residues. The J segment lost 3 bases and the V segment lost 5 bases, leaving 15 bases of the junction unmatched. The CDR3 nucleotides read TGTGCCAGCAGCCCTTACGGGCGGGGGGTGGTTGGCTACGAGCAGTACTTC. Translating gives CASSPYGRGVVGYEQYF.

This sequence joins TRBV18 and TRBJ1-2, with 7 bases identical to TRBD1. Germline V lookup: CDR1 KGHSH, CDR2 LQKENI. This CDR3 is built from 14 residues. The V gene end was trimmed by 6 bases and the J gene end by 4 bases; junction bases not matched to a gene: 8. CDR3 sequence: CASSEGQLVYGYTF. The CDR3 nucleotides read TGTGCCAGCTCCGAGGGACAGCTGGTCTATGGCTACACCTTC.

V is TRBV27 and J is TRBJ2-7; possible D gene TRBD1, 6 bases. The germline V gene has CDR1 MNHEY and CDR2 SMNVEV (reference sequence). Trimming removed 6 bases at V and 5 bases at J, with 23 bases between. This CDR3 has 16 residues. The CDR3 region has the DNA TGTGCCAGCAGCGCCCTGTGGACAGTTTCCCCTAACGAGCAGTACTTC. Amino acids: CASSALWTVSPNEQYF.

The chain combines TRBV12-3 or TRBV12-4 with TRBJ2-3; D is possibly TRBD1 (5 bases). Trimming pared 6 bases from V and 4 bases from J, leaving 8 bases between. The CDR3 is made up of 12 amino acids. The chain's CDR3 is CASRIGADTQYF. CDR3 sequence (DNA): TGTGCCAGCAGGATAGGGGCAGATACGCAGTATTTT.

This chain connects TRBV10-3 to TRBJ1-6; 11 positions match TRBD1. The trim removed 9 bases at V and 6 bases at J, leaving 7 bases unmatched. CDR1 is ENHRY and CDR2 is SYGVKD in the germline V gene. The CDR3 is made up of 15 amino acids. In DNA form, the CDR3 reads TGTGCCATTGGGGGACAGGGGGACTCTAATTCACCCCTCCACTTT. As protein: CAIGGQGDSNSPLHF.

The genes are TRBV28 and TRBJ1-2, with a possible D match to TRBD1 (5 bases). This CDR3 region has 12 residues. V was cut by 8 bases and J by 4 bases, with 11 bases left in between. Germline lookup yields CDR1 MDHEN and CDR2 SYDVKM. The CDR3 is CASGRDFYGYTF. The CDR3 region has the DNA TGTGCCAGCGGCAGGGACTTCTATGGCTACACCTTC.

Points on this clone: The sample contains more than one DNA sequence encoding this CDR3. The chain has TRBV30 and TRBJ2-7; possible D gene TRBD2, 6 bases. Germline assignment: CDR1 GTSNPN and CDR2 SVGIG (reference sequence). The ends were cut back, 2 bases at V and 3 bases at J, with 11 bases in the middle. CDR3 length: 13 amino acids. CDR3 in DNA: TGTGCCTGGAGTCCGGGACTCCGCTACGAGCAGTACTTC. This encodes CAWSPGLRYEQYF. Filled out from reference TRBV30 and TRBJ2-7, the complete variable domain reads SQTIHQWPATLVQPVGSPLSLECTVEGTSNPNLYWYRQAAGRGLQLLFYSVGIGQISSEVPQNLSASRPQDRQFILSSKKLLLSDSGFYLCAWSPGLRYEQYFGPGTRLTVT.

The chain is built from TRBV19 and TRBJ2-5; D might be TRBD2 (5 bases). The germline CDR1 and CDR2 sequences are LNHDA and SQIVND (reference sequence). The V end was cut by 1 base, the J end by 3 bases, with 12 bases between. The CDR3 consists of 15 residues. The CDR3: CASSIAAAAEETQYF. CDR3 bases: TGTGCCAGTAGTATAGCAGCGGCTGCTGAAGAGACCCAGTACTTC.

The rearrangement links TRBV28 to TRBJ1-2; maybe TRBD1 (5 bases). V was clipped by 5 bases and J by 4 bases, with 8 bases between them. Germline V gene sequence: CDR1 MDHEN, CDR2 SYDVKM. This CDR3 spans 12 amino acids. The DNA of the CDR3 is TGTGCCAGCAGTCAGGGCCTCTATGGCTACACCTTC. Amino acids: CASSQGLYGYTF.

The rearrangement links TRBV28 to TRBJ1-1, with 7 bases lining up with TRBD1. CDR1 is MDHEN, CDR2 SYDVKM, per germline. This CDR3 is built from 16 residues. Trimming removed 0 bases from V and 11 bases from J; junction bases left unmatched: 15. The CDR3 DNA reads TGTGCCAGCAGTTTATGGACGAATTCAAGGGGGCGTGAGGCTTTCTTT. Its translation: CASSLWTNSRGREAFF. The variable domain in full, completed from reference TRBV28 and TRBJ1-1, reads DVKVTQSSRYLVKRTGEKVFLECVQDMDHENMFWYRQDPGLGLRLIYFSYDVKMKEKGDIPEGYSVSREKKERFSLILESASTNQTSMYLCASSLWTNSRGREAFFGQGTRLTVV.

This chain links TRBV15 with TRBJ2-2, with D tentatively TRBD2 (5 bases). Per the germline V gene, CDR1 is LNHNV and CDR2 is YYDKDF (reference sequence). V dropped 5 bases and J dropped 7 bases, with 17 bases sitting between them. The CDR3 has 15 amino acids. The CDR3 sequence is CATSFRTGPSGELFF. CDR3 DNA: TGTGCCACCAGCTTCCGGACTGGTCCGAGCGGGGAGCTGTTTTTT.

The CDR3 reads CASRADSLVRNSPLHF. Written as DNA, the CDR3 is TGTGCCAGCAGGGCGGACAGCTTAGTCCGTAATTCACCCCTCCACTTT. This sequence joins TRBV2 and TRBJ1-6; possibly TRBD1 for D (6 bases). The CDR3 length is 16 residues. V was trimmed by 6 bases and J by 6 bases, leaving 18 bases between them. Germline lookup yields CDR1 SNHLY and CDR2 FYNNEI. The whole variable domain, filled in from reference TRBV2 and TRBJ1-6, reads EPEVTQTPSHQVTQMGQEVILRCVPISNHLYFYWYRQILGQKVEFLVSFYNNEISEKSEIFDDQFSVERPDGSNFTLKIRSTKLEDSAMYFCASRADSLVRNSPLHFGNGTRLTVT.

This clone was seen once. V usage is TRBV5-1 and J usage is TRBJ1-5; no firm D call. V was shortened by 5 bases and J by 5 bases, with 14 bases between the two germline ends. Germline-derived CDR1 and CDR2 are SGHRS and YFSETQ. This CDR3 spans 14 amino acids. The CDR3 loop reads CASRFGDADQPQHF. In DNA form, the CDR3 reads TGCGCCAGCAGGTTCGGAGACGCCGATCAGCCCCAGCATTTT.

This clone was counted a single time. The chain recombines TRBV7-2 with TRBJ1-3; the D is unclear. Germline CDR1 and CDR2: SGHTA and FQGNSA. V lost 2 bases and J lost 0, with 8 bases in between. The CDR3 is 15 amino acids. Written as DNA, the CDR3 is TGTGCCAGCAGCTTAACCTCGGGCTCTGGAAACACCATATATTTT. It translates to CASSLTSGSGNTIYF.

The CDR3 spells CASSVGLTSGGAAGELFF. The CDR3 coding sequence is TGTGCCAGCAGCGTAGGACTTACTAGCGGGGGGGCAGCCGGGGAGCTGTTTTTT. The chain is built from TRBV9 and TRBJ2-2; 13 positions match TRBD2. This CDR3 is 18 amino acids long. With 0 bases clipped from V and 6 bases from J, the junction kept 8 bases outside the gene matches. CDR1 is SGDLS and CDR2 is YYNGEE in the germline V gene.

The chain couples TRBV5-4 to TRBJ2-7; 10 bases align to TRBD2. The CDR3 is made up of 15 amino acids. Germline CDR1 reads SGHNT; CDR2 reads YYREEE (reference sequence). The V segment lost 0 bases and the J segment 7 bases; nucleotides outside the gene matches: 7. The CDR3 spells CASSLGAGGLEEQYF. The CDR3 nucleotides read TGTGCCAGCAGCTTGGGAGCGGGGGGGCTGGAGGAGCAGTACTTC.

This rearrangement joins TRBV7-2 to TRBJ1-2, with 7 bases matching TRBD1. Germline V gene lookup returns CDR1 SGHTA and CDR2 FQGNSA. J lost 2 bases, V lost 5 bases, and 17 bases had no gene match. This CDR3 has 18 amino acids. The CDR3 loop reads CASSPTPTGMRLNYGYTF. For the CDR3, the DNA is TGTGCCAGCAGCCCGACACCGACAGGGATGAGGCTAAACTATGGCTACACCTTC.

The V gene is TRBV19, the J gene TRBJ1-1, with TRBD1 as a possible D gene (5 bases). Trimming took off 8 bases at V and 1 base at J, with 8 bases between the two ends. This CDR3 region has 12 residues. Germline CDR1 is LNHDA and CDR2 is SQIVND (reference sequence). This CDR3 is CASQGRNTEAFF. In DNA form, the CDR3 reads TGTGCCAGTCAGGGTCGGAACACTGAAGCTTTCTTT.

This sequence joins TRBV6-5 and TRBJ2-7, with D tentatively TRBD1 (6 bases). The CDR3 length is 14 residues. Trimming stripped 2 bases from V and 4 bases from J, with 12 bases between. CDR1 and CDR2 from the germline V gene are MNHEY and SVGAGI. The CDR3 region has the DNA TGTGCCAGCAGTTACGTTGGCAGGGGTTACGAGCAGTACTTC. Its protein is CASSYVGRGYEQYF.

This clone was recorded once. An end of the junction differs from the germline gene, which may be a read error. This rearrangement joins TRBV30 to TRBJ1-2, with 7 bases matching TRBD1. The germline CDR1 and CDR2 sequences are GTSNPN and SVGIG (reference sequence). This CDR3 has 14 residues. The CDR3 is CAWSLTGINDGYTF. The CDR3 DNA sequence: TGTGCCTGGAGTTTGACAGGGATTAACGATGGCTACACCTTC.

This chain uses TRBV7-2 with TRBJ1-1; D is unresolved. The V gene lost 4 bases and the J gene lost 3 bases, with 9 bases spanning the gap. Germline CDR1 and CDR2: SGHTA and FQGNSA. The CDR3 extends over 13 amino acids. DNA of the CDR3: TGTGCCAGCAGCTCCCTCCGGTACACTGAAGCTTTCTTT. Its protein product is CASSSLRYTEAFF.

This clone was found once. The rearrangement joins TRBV5-4 to TRBJ1-2; possibly TRBD1 for D (5 bases). CDR3 size: 13 residues. With 5 bases removed from V and 0 bases from J, the gap between germline ends came to 8 bases. Germline loops: CDR1 SGHNT, CDR2 YYREEE (reference sequence). Here the CDR3 DNA reads TGTGCCAGCAGGTGGGGGGCTAACTATGGCTACACCTTC. Its translation is CASRWGANYGYTF.